This TCR beta chain was identified in a study of vaccination effects on CD4 cells after COVID-19. This clone was seen once. As yet, its antigen is unknown. Before sequencing took place, the ViraFEST assay used viral peptide pools to expand antigen-specific CD4+ T cells. Following culture for approximately ten days, CD4+ T cells were isolated. According to PCR results, the person was infected with SARS-CoV-2 between March and December 2020. Negative control cultures received an HIV-1 Nef peptide pool. Method: immunoSEQ multiplex PCR; TCRdb's copy keeps in-frame clones and lacks some. The sample shows 60,000 to 75,000 clones, 73% of them seen only once. Trimming stripped 4 bases from V and 2 bases from J, with 13 bases between. Germline V gene lookup returns CDR1 SGHNT and CDR2 YYREEE (reference sequence). The CDR3 contains 15 residues.

The origin of this receptor is a human donor who had a prior SARS-CoV-2 infection. The rearrangement joins TRBV5-4 to TRBJ1-3; maybe TRBD1 (5 bases). The material was CD4+ T cells from PBMCs cultured with HIV peptides, obtained before COVID-19 vaccination. Subset meaning: HIV-1 Nef peptide pool negative control/reference culture. The CDR3 nucleotides read TGTGCCAGCAGCCCTGACAGCGGTGCTGGAAACACCATATATTTT. Residues: CASSPDSGAGNTIYF.